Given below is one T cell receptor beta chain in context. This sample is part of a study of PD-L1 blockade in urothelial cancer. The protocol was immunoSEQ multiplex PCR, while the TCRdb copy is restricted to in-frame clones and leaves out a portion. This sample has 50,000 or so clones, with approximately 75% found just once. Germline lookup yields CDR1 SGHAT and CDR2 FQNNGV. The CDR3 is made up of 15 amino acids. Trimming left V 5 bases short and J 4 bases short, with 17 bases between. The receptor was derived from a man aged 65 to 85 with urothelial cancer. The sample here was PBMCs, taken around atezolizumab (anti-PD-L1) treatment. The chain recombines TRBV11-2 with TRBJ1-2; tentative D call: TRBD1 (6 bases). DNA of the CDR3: TGTGCCAGCAGCGGGGACAAGGGTCCCTTCTATGGCTACACCTTC. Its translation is CASSGDKGPFYGYTF.